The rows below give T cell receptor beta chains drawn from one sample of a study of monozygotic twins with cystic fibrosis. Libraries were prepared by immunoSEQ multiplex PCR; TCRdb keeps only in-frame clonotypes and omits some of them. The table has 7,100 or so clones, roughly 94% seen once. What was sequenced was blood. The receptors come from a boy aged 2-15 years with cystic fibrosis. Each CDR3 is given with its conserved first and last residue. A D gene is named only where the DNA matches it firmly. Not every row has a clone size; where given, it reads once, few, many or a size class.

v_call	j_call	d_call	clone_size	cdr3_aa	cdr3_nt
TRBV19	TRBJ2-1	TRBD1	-	CASSSESGGLGYNEQFF	TGTGCCAGTAGTAGTGAATCAGGGGGCCTGGGCTACAATGAGCAGTTCTTC
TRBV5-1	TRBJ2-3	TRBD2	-	CASSLTSGGATDTQYF	TGCGCCAGCAGCTTGACTAGCGGGGGGGCGACAGATACGCAGTATTTT
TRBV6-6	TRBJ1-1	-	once	CASSYSGGNTEAFF	TGTGCCAGCAGTTATAGCGGGGGAAACACTGAAGCTTTCTTT
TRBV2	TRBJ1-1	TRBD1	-	CASLNRGAFF	TGTGCCAGCCTAAACAGGGGAGCTTTCTTT
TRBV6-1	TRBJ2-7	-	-	CASGEPSYEQYF	TGTGCCAGCGGCGAGCCGTCCTACGAGCAGTACTTC
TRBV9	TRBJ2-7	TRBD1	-	CASSTTGGEQYF	TGTGCCAGCAGCACGACAGGGGGCGAGCAGTACTTC
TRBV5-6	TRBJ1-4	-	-	CASSLAGAGEKLFF	TGTGCCAGCAGCCTGGCGGGGGCAGGAGAAAAACTGTTTTTT
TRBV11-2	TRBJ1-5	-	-	CASSLGPTNNQPQHF	TGTGCCAGCAGCTTAGGGCCCACGAACAATCAGCCCCAGCATTTT
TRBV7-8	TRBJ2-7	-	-	CASSTSARRASRYEQYF	TGTGCCAGCAGCACCAGCGCCCGGAGGGCTAGCCGCTACGAGCAGTACTTC
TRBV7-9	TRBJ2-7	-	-	CASSLFLGASYEQYF	TGTGCCAGCAGCTTATTTCTAGGTGCCTCCTACGAGCAGTACTTC
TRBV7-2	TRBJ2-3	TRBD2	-	CASSLGLAGGGTDTQYF	TGTGCCAGCAGCTTGGGGCTAGCGGGGGGGGGCACAGATACGCAGTATTTT
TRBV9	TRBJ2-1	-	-	CASSVGTLYNEQFF	TGTGCCAGCAGCGTCGGGACCCTATACAATGAGCAGTTCTTC
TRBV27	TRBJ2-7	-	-	CASSLGGGNYEQYF	TGTGCCAGCAGTTTAGGCGGGGGCAACTACGAGCAGTACTTC
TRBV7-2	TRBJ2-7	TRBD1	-	CASSPRRDRLIPGIYEQYF	TGTGCCAGCAGCCCTCGCCGGGACAGGCTAATCCCCGGAATCTACGAGCAGTACTTC
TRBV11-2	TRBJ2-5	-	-	CASSLAEGLKETQYF	TGTGCCAGCAGCTTAGCCGAGGGCCTTAAAGAGACCCAGTACTTC
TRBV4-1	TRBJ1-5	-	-	CASSRSQRRGEPQHF	TGCGCCAGCAGCCGATCACAGAGAAGAGGAGAGCCCCAGCATTTT
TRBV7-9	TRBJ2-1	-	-	CASSLGFGGHYNEQFF	TGTGCCAGCAGCTTAGGTTTTGGGGGCCATTACAATGAGCAGTTCTTC
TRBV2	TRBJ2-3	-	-	CASSDSYKQPQRASTDTQYF	TGTGCCAGCAGTGATTCGTACAAACAGCCCCAACGTGCTAGCACAGATACGCAGTATTTT
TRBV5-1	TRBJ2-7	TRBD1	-	CASSVGTGGPLYEQYF	TGCGCCAGCAGCGTGGGGACAGGGGGTCCCCTCTACGAGCAGTACTTC
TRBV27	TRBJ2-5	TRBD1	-	CASSGTGAETQYF	TGTGCCAGCAGTGGGACAGGGGCAGAGACCCAGTACTTC
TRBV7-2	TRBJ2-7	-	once	CASSVTGVEQYF	TGTGCCAGCAGCGTAACGGGGGTCGAGCAGTACTTC
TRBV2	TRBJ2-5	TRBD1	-	CASSRRGTGIETQYF	TGTGCCAGCAGCCGTCGGGGGACAGGGATTGAGACCCAGTACTTC
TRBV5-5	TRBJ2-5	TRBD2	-	CASSFVFAGGKQETQYF	TGTGCCAGCAGCTTCGTCTTTGCGGGGGGCAAACAAGAGACCCAGTACTTC
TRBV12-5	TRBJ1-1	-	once	CASGLPTPRDTEAFF	TGTGCTAGTGGTTTGCCCACCCCCCGGGACACTGAAGCTTTCTTT
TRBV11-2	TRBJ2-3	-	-	CASSFGTPVDTQYF	TGTGCCAGCAGCTTCGGGACCCCCGTGGATACGCAGTATTTT